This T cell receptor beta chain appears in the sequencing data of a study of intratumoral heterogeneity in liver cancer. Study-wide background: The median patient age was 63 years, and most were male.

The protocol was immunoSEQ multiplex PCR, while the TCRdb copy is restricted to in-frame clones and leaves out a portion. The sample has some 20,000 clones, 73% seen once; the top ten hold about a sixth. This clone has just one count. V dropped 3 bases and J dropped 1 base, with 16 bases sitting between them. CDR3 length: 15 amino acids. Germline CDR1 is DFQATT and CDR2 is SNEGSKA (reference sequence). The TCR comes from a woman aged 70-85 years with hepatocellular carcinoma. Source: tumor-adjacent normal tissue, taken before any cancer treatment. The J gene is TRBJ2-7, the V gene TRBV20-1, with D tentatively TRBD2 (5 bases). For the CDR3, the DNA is TGCAGTGCTAGTGGTCTTAGCGTGGGATCCTACGAGCAGTACTTC. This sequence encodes CSASGLSVGSYEQYF.